This TCR beta chain was captured by sequencing in a study of cytomegalovirus exposure and HLA in healthy donors. The PCR used 60 Vbeta and 13 Jbeta primers. The table came from immunoSEQ multiplex PCR; TCRdb's copy has only in-frame clones and leaves some out. The table records fewer than 110,000 clones, 85% of them present only once. CDR1 is MNHEY, CDR2 SVGAGI, per germline. The CDR3 runs 14 residues. V shed 4 bases, J shed 4 bases, and the junction held 6 bases outside the gene matches. As for this clone: Its antigen is currently unknown.

Study observations and caveats: The study carried out a later analysis of TCR beta sequences. It associated 15,000 to 20,000 of them with specific HLA alleles at a false discovery rate of 0.05.

This TCR was recovered from a man aged 25-45 years in good health and CMV-seronegative. Source material: PBMCs. The chain couples TRBV6-5 to TRBJ2-5, with 7 bases fitting TRBD1. For the CDR3, the DNA is TGTGCCAGCAGTTCAATGGGGACAGTAGAGACCCAGTACTTC. Protein sequence: CASSSMGTVETQYF.